This TCR beta chain was captured by sequencing in a study of T-cell reconstitution after alpha-beta-depleted transplantation in children. Study-wide results and limits: From surviving recipient T cells and thymic progenitors came the high day-60 TCRbeta diversity observed in some patients. There were reportedly several hundred expanded graft clones from which alpha-beta T cells came about two months after transplant.

Unique molecular identifiers tagged the TCRbeta library. One entry per CDR3 protein, called by TCRdb with MiXCR from the PCR reads. The sample lists 45,000 to 60,000 distinct CDR3 sequences, around 53% occurring once. Per the germline V gene, CDR1 is DFQATT and CDR2 is SNEGSKA (reference sequence). V lost 4 bases to trimming and J lost 4 bases; unmatched junction nucleotides: 2. CDR3 length: 12 residues. With respect to this clonotype: The target antigen is unknown.

The sequencing here drew on peripheral blood, taken before TCRalphabeta/CD19-depleted stem cell transplant. This receptor was taken from a boy under two years old with SCID, due to receive a stem cell transplant. The rearrangement links TRBV20-1 to TRBJ1-2, with 8 bases that match TRBD1. Written as DNA, the CDR3 is TGCAGTGCTACAGGGGGCCCCTATGGCTACACCTTC. Amino acid sequence: CSATGGPYGYTF.